The 9 T cell receptor beta chains reported below all come from one sample, sequenced in a study of human T cells and chemical hapten exposure. One entry per CDR3 protein, called by TCRdb with MiXCR from the RACE reads. The table has some 90,000 distinct CDR3 sequences, 9.5% to 12% seen once. Time point denoted: patch test 2, 6 weeks after DPC sensitization. Treatment given: therapeutic diphenylcyclopropenone sensitization with weekly scalp DPC. The sequencing used whole blood, collected in connection with sensitization to the hapten diphenylcyclopropenone (DPC). These receptors were taken from a middle-aged woman with alopecia areata. Some clones in this sample may be carry-over from other donors' samples.

At least ten counts were recorded for this clonotype. This chain links TRBV20-1 with TRBJ2-7; 7 bases match TRBD1. V lost 5 bases, J lost 4 bases, and 11 bases stayed unmatched. CDR1 and CDR2 from the germline V gene are DFQATT and SNEGSKA (reference sequence). CDR3 size: 14 residues. In nucleotides, the CDR3 is TGCAGTGCTGCCACCGGGACAGACAATTACGAGCAGTACTTC. Translated: CSAATGTDNYEQYF.

The CDR3 sequence: CSAVGLANIQYF. CDR3 DNA sequence: TGCAGTGCTGTAGGACTAGCGAACATTCAGTACTTC. The V and J genes are TRBV20-1 and TRBJ2-4; TRBD2 agrees at 9 bases. This CDR3 spans 12 amino acids. Trimming took 5 bases from V and 7 from J; bases not matched to a gene: 3. Germline loops: CDR1 DFQATT, CDR2 SNEGSKA (reference sequence).

This clonotype was counted ten times or more. The rearrangement links TRBV6-1 to TRBJ1-4; no clear D gene. Germline V gives CDR1 MNHNS, CDR2 SASEGT. This CDR3 has 13 residues. Between the trimmed V and J ends, which lost 6 bases and 0 bases, there was a span of 5 bases. This CDR3 reads CASRVSTNEKLFF. CDR3 DNA: TGTGCCAGCAGGGTCTCAACTAATGAAAAACTGTTTTTT.

This clonotype was seen more than once but under ten times. The chain employs TRBV27 and TRBJ1-3; D is ambiguous. Germline CDR1 MNHEY, CDR2 SMNVEV (reference sequence). The CDR3 consists of 13 residues. Between the trimmed V and J ends, which lost 3 bases and 3 bases, there was a span of 6 bases. CDR3 nucleotide sequence: TGTGCCAGCAGTTTTCTTGGTGGAAACACCATATATTTT. Amino acids: CASSFLGGNTIYF.

This clonotype was counted ten times or more. The chain recombines TRBV18 with TRBJ1-2, with TRBD1 identical over 7 bases. Per germline, CDR1 KGHSH and CDR2 LQKENI. With 0 bases clipped from V and 3 bases from J, the junction kept 4 bases outside the gene matches. This CDR3 is 15 amino acids long. Here the CDR3 reads CASSPPGQVYYGYTF. The CDR3 region has the DNA TGTGCCAGCTCACCACCCGGACAGGTCTACTATGGCTACACCTTC.

This clonotype was seen ten or more times. The chain is built from TRBV7-9 and TRBJ2-7, with D maybe TRBD2 (5 bases). CDR1 is SEHNR, CDR2 FQNEAQ, per germline (reference sequence). The CDR3 extends over 14 amino acids. Trimming took 3 bases from V and 7 from J, leaving 16 bases between them. The CDR3 DNA is TGTGCCAGCAGCTTGGCCGGAGGTCTGAGGGAGCAGTACTTC. It codes for CASSLAGGLREQYF. Looking up the rest from reference TRBV7-9 and TRBJ2-7 gives the full variable domain: DTGVSQNPRHKITKRGQNVTFRCDPISEHNRLYWYRQTLGQGPEFLTYFQNEAQLEKSRLLSDRFSAERPKGSFSTLEIQRTEQGDSAMYLCASSLAGGLREQYFGPGTRLTVT.

V usage is TRBV18 and J usage is TRBJ2-1, with 10 nucleotides matching TRBD2. Germline V lookup: CDR1 KGHSH, CDR2 LQKENI. This CDR3 has 16 residues. The J segment lost 7 bases and the V segment lost 5 bases, leaving 11 bases of the junction unmatched. CDR3 residues: CASSSGLASYGNEQFF. In DNA form, the CDR3 reads TGTGCCAGCTCATCGGGACTAGCGTCCTACGGGAATGAGCAGTTCTTC.

This chain joins TRBV20-1 and TRBJ2-5; a possible D gene is TRBD2 (7 bases). The V gene lost 5 bases and the J gene lost 5 bases, with 15 bases spanning the gap. Germline V gives CDR1 DFQATT, CDR2 SNEGSKA (reference sequence). The CDR3 runs to 13 residues. CDR3 loop: CSAEGEGPETQYF. The CDR3 region has the DNA TGCAGTGCTGAGGGGGAGGGCCCCGAGACCCAGTACTTC.

This clonotype was counted at least ten times. The V and J genes are TRBV28 and TRBJ2-7; the match to TRBD2 covers 7 bases. Germline CDR1 and CDR2: MDHEN and SYDVKM. This CDR3 has 16 amino acids. V gave up 4 bases and J gave up 3 bases; unmatched junction bases: 12. CDR3 nucleotides: TGTGCCAGCAGTTCCCGCTTCGCGGGAGATATCTACGAGCAGTACTTC. It translates to CASSSRFAGDIYEQYF.